These 28 T cell receptor beta chains came from one sample sequenced in a study of blood T cell repertoires in COVID-19. Libraries were prepared by immunoSEQ multiplex PCR; TCRdb keeps only in-frame clonotypes and omits some of them. Among some 300,000 clones listed, roughly 89% were seen once. Sequences were obtained from PBMCs or T cells enriched from blood (not recorded which). These receptors came from a woman aged 50 to 65 who had been exposed to COVID-19.

This sequence joins TRBV27 and TRBJ1-6, with 8 bases fitting TRBD1. The CDR3 is 13 amino acids. Unmatched junction bases numbered 4, after V lost 8 bases and J lost 7 bases. CDR1 is MNHEY and CDR2 is SMNVEV in the germline V gene (reference sequence). CDR3 sequence reads: CASARDRNSPLHF. In DNA form, the CDR3 reads TGTGCCAGCGCCCGGGACAGGAATTCACCCCTCCACTTT.

This chain links TRBV9 with TRBJ2-2; 7 positions match TRBD2. The CDR3 has 19 amino acids. Germline loops: CDR1 SGDLS, CDR2 YYNGEE. J gave up 5 bases and V 0 bases, and 16 bases lay outside the gene matches. The CDR3 DNA sequence: TGTGCCAGCAGCGTAGCTACCCCAGCCTACCCCGGGAGGACCGGGGAGCTGTTTTTT. It encodes CASSVATPAYPGRTGELFF.

The chain combines TRBV28 with TRBJ2-7, with 7 nucleotides matching TRBD1. V was pared by 1 base and J by 3 bases, with 6 bases of the junction left unmatched. The germline CDR1 and CDR2 sequences are MDHEN and SYDVKM. CDR3 size: 15 residues. Here the CDR3 reads CASSLLQGLRYEQYF. The DNA of the CDR3 is TGTGCCAGCAGTTTATTACAGGGGCTGCGCTACGAGCAGTACTTC.

The chain links TRBV18 to TRBJ1-2; a possible D gene is TRBD1 (6 bases). CDR1 and CDR2 from the germline V gene are KGHSH and LQKENI. The CDR3 spans 16 residues. V lost 0 bases and J lost 4, with 15 bases in between. CDR3 amino acids: CASSPPLAGAVYGYTF. The DNA of the CDR3 is TGTGCCAGCTCACCACCTTTAGCAGGGGCGGTCTATGGCTACACCTTC.

This clone came up a few times. Germline and junction disagree at one end, which may indicate a read error. V usage is TRBV19 and J usage is TRBJ1-3; no firm D call. Germline V gene data show CDR1 as LNHDA and CDR2 as SQIVND (reference sequence). The CDR3 has 13 residues. CDR3 protein: CASRTPSGNTIYF. In DNA, the CDR3 is TGTGCGAGTAGGACTCCCTCTGGAAACACCATATATTTT.

The chain has TRBV28 and TRBJ1-1; D is possibly TRBD1 (5 bases). Germline V CDR1 and CDR2: MDHEN, SYDVKM. V lost 3 bases to trimming and J lost 1 base, with 6 bases between them. This CDR3 region has 13 residues. Written as DNA, the CDR3 is TGTGCCAGCAGTTTCCAGGGGAACACTGAAGCTTTCTTT. This encodes CASSFQGNTEAFF.

The rearrangement joins TRBV4-2 to TRBJ1-2, with 7 bases aligning to TRBD1. Germline values: CDR1 LGHNA, CDR2 YNFKEQ. This CDR3 region has 15 residues. The V segment lost 5 bases and the J segment 3 bases; nucleotides outside the gene matches: 9. The CDR3 loop is CASSTGQVGDYGYTF. CDR3 bases: TGTGCCAGCAGCACCGGACAGGTCGGAGACTATGGCTACACCTTC.

The chain joins TRBV19 to TRBJ1-4; D not resolved. V was pared by 0 bases and J by 5 bases, with 7 bases between. The CDR3 spans 14 residues. Germline loops: CDR1 LNHDA, CDR2 SQIVND (reference sequence). CDR3 in amino acids: CASSIESNNEKLFF. CDR3 DNA: TGTGCCAGTAGTATAGAGAGTAACAATGAAAAACTGTTTTTT.

This sequence joins TRBV7-2 and TRBJ1-1; no reliable D call. The V gene lost 6 bases and the J gene lost 0 bases, with 14 bases spanning the gap. Germline CDR1 SGHTA, CDR2 FQGNSA. The CDR3 runs to 15 residues. As DNA, the CDR3 is TGTGCCAGCAGTTTCCTGGCGGGAATGAACACTGAAGCTTTCTTT. Translating it yields CASSFLAGMNTEAFF.

About this clone itself: Other DNA sequences within the sample encode an identical CDR3. V and J are TRBV5-1 and TRBJ2-5, with D possibly TRBD1 on 6 matching bases. CDR1 is SGHRS, CDR2 YFSETQ, per germline. The CDR3 loop spans 14 amino acids. V was trimmed by 2 bases and J by 2 bases, leaving 10 bases between them. CDR3 bases: TGCGCCAGCAGCTTTCCAGGGGTTCAAGAGACCCAGTACTTC. It encodes CASSFPGVQETQYF.

CDR3 bases: TGTGCCACCTTCAGGGGTGGCATTCAGTACTTC. Translating it yields CATFRGGIQYF. The chain joins TRBV19 to TRBJ2-4; weak D call: TRBD1 (6 bases). Germline V gene lookup returns CDR1 LNHDA and CDR2 SQIVND (reference sequence). The CDR3 totals 11 residues. V dropped 10 bases and J dropped 9 bases, with 13 bases sitting between them.

The count of this clone is one. The chain has TRBV7-9 and TRBJ2-1; D not certain. The ends were cut back, 0 bases at V and 2 bases at J, with 5 bases in the middle. The V gene's germline CDR1 is SEHNR and CDR2 FQNEAQ (reference sequence). The CDR3 runs 14 residues. The CDR3 sequence is CASSLAFTYNEQFF. The CDR3 DNA follows: TGTGCCAGCAGCTTAGCGTTTACCTACAATGAGCAGTTCTTC.

V is TRBV19 and J is TRBJ1-2; TRBD1 matches 7 bases. CDR3 length: 15 amino acids. With 3 bases clipped from V and 5 bases from J, the junction kept 9 bases outside the gene matches. CDR1 and CDR2 from the germline V gene are LNHDA and SQIVND (reference sequence). In DNA form, the CDR3 reads TGTGCCAGTAGTATCCAGACAGGGATAGGATATGGCTACACCTTC. Translating it yields CASSIQTGIGYGYTF.

The V and J genes are TRBV18 and TRBJ2-7, with 9 positions matching TRBD1. V lost 6 bases and J lost 4; bases outside the gene matches: 4. CDR1 is KGHSH, CDR2 LQKENI, per germline. The CDR3 loop spans 13 amino acids. The CDR3 loop is CASSGGQGYEQYF. The CDR3 DNA is TGTGCCAGCTCGGGGGGACAGGGTTACGAGCAGTACTTC.

CDR3 sequence (DNA): TGCGCCAGCAGCCAAGCACAGATCGCCGGAAACACCATATATTTT. It translates to CASSQAQIAGNTIYF. This chain links TRBV4-1 with TRBJ1-3; D uncertain. The CDR3 spans 15 residues. The germline V gene encodes CDR1 MGHRA and CDR2 YSYEKL. Trimming stripped 1 base from V and 4 bases from J, with 11 bases between.

The rearrangement uses TRBV5-1 and TRBJ1-2, with D maybe TRBD1 (6 bases). CDR1 is SGHRS, CDR2 YFSETQ, per germline. The V end was cut by 8 bases, the J end by 8 bases, with 22 bases between. This CDR3 spans 14 amino acids. DNA for the CDR3: TGCGCCAGTCGGACAGTGGGGGAGTCACGAGGCTACACCTTC. Translation gives CASRTVGESRGYTF.

The V and J genes are TRBV21-1 and TRBJ2-1; the table's D call of TRBD2 was not tested on the DNA. TRBV21-1 is a pseudogene locus. The CDR3 is 17 amino acids. The CDR3, as DNA: TGTGCCAGCAGCAAAGCGCTAGGCTCCAGCTCCTACAATGAGCAGTTCTTC. Translated: CASSKALGSSSYNEQFF.

V gene TRBV20-1 combines with J gene TRBJ2-7; D perhaps matches TRBD1 (6 bases). The CDR3 loop spans 14 amino acids. The germline gives CDR1 DFQATT, CDR2 SNEGSKA (reference sequence). The V gene lost 3 bases and the J gene lost 2 bases, with 14 bases spanning the gap. The CDR3 is CSASGQGRPYEQYF. The CDR3 DNA sequence: TGCAGTGCTAGTGGGCAGGGGCGGCCCTACGAGCAGTACTTC.

CDR3 amino acids: CASKLRQGTAPLHF. CDR3 nucleotides: TGTGCCAGCAAATTACGACAGGGGACCGCACCCCTCCACTTT. This chain uses TRBV27 with TRBJ1-6, with 8 bases fitting TRBD1. This CDR3 has 14 residues. Trimming at V came to 7 bases and at J to 11 bases, leaving 10 bases not matched to a gene. CDR1 and CDR2 from the germline V gene are MNHEY and SMNVEV (reference sequence).

The chain links TRBV11-2 to TRBJ2-7; 8 bases agree with TRBD1. Germline CDR1 SGHAT, CDR2 FQNNGV. The CDR3 extends over 17 amino acids. V lost 5 bases and J lost 3; bases outside the gene matches: 15. In nucleotides, the CDR3 is TGTGCCAGCAGCAAACTACGGGACAGGTGGGGCTTCTACGAGCAGTACTTC. It encodes CASSKLRDRWGFYEQYF.

This clone was recorded only once. The V call is TRBV28, the J call TRBJ2-3, with TRBD2 matching 7 bases. Germline values: CDR1 MDHEN, CDR2 SYDVKM. The CDR3 contains 14 residues. Trimming took 3 bases from V and 3 from J; bases not matched to a gene: 3. CDR3 amino acids: CASSFGEGTDTQYF. The CDR3 bases are TGTGCCAGCAGTTTCGGGGAGGGGACAGATACGCAGTATTTT.

CDR3 DNA sequence: TGTGCCAGCAGTTTATCGGAGCCGACGAGCCCAACGCAGTATTTT. Protein: CASSLSEPTSPTQYF. The chain couples TRBV28 to TRBJ2-3; D not certain. Germline CDR1 and CDR2: MDHEN and SYDVKM. This CDR3 has 15 residues. The ends were cut back, 1 base at V and 9 bases at J, with 17 bases in the middle.

This clone came up a few times. This sequence joins TRBV18 and TRBJ1-5; unclear D gene. Between the trimmed V and J ends, which lost 2 bases and 5 bases, there was a span of 10 bases. The CDR3 consists of 14 residues. Per the germline V gene, CDR1 is KGHSH and CDR2 is LQKENI. The CDR3 bases are TGTGCCAGCTCACCATCCGAGGGTTATCAGCCCCAGCATTTT. This encodes CASSPSEGYQPQHF.

The chain recombines TRBV7-9 with TRBJ1-4; TRBD1 matches 11 bases. CDR1 and CDR2 from the germline V gene are SEHNR and FQNEAQ (reference sequence). J was trimmed by 7 bases and V by 1 base; bases with no gene match: 8. The CDR3 has 17 residues. This CDR3 reads CASSLDGQGAGIEKLFF. In DNA, the CDR3 is TGTGCCAGCAGCTTAGATGGACAGGGGGCCGGTATTGAAAAACTGTTTTTT.

In its sample, this clone was seen once. The rearrangement uses TRBV9 and TRBJ2-2; no reliable D call. The germline V gene has CDR1 SGDLS and CDR2 YYNGEE. This CDR3 is 17 amino acids long. V dropped 0 bases and J dropped 10 bases, with 22 bases sitting between them. CDR3 in amino acids: CASSVDVTYPEGLELFF. CDR3 in DNA: TGTGCCAGCAGCGTAGACGTGACATACCCCGAAGGCTTGGAGCTGTTTTTT.

The V and J genes are TRBV28 and TRBJ2-7; tentative D call: TRBD1 (6 bases). The length of the CDR3 is 14 residues. The ends were cut back, 5 bases at V and 4 bases at J, with 15 bases in the middle. The V gene's germline CDR1 is MDHEN and CDR2 SYDVKM. CDR3 protein: CASSGTNPLYEQYF. Written as DNA, the CDR3 is TGTGCCAGCAGTGGGACAAACCCCCTTTACGAGCAGTACTTC.

J is TRBJ1-1 and V is TRBV27; 11 bases line up with TRBD1. The V gene's germline CDR1 is MNHEY and CDR2 SMNVEV (reference sequence). CDR3 size: 17 residues. After removal of 8 bases from V and 4 bases from J, the junction contained 15 bases not matched to a gene. CDR3 in amino acids: CASRSFWGTGGPTEAFF. CDR3 DNA: TGTGCCAGCCGATCCTTCTGGGGGACAGGGGGTCCCACTGAAGCTTTCTTT.

The chain carries TRBV5-1 and TRBJ2-7, with D possibly matching TRBD1 (6 bases). CDR1 and CDR2 from the germline V gene are SGHRS and YFSETQ. V dropped 3 bases and J dropped 4 bases, with 11 bases sitting between them. The CDR3 loop spans 13 amino acids. Here the CDR3 DNA reads TGCGCCAGCAGCTCAGGGGATCCTTACGAGCAGTACTTC. It encodes CASSSGDPYEQYF.